This TCR beta chain was profiled in a study of read filtering for tumor transcriptome and immune sequencing. Overall study context: Patients were about 17 male and approximately 15 female, mean age roughly 68 years, range roughly 47 to 80. R-ISS stage counts were 8 for I, about 15 for II, 6 or 7 for III. RNA-seq yielded only roughly 75 to 1,300 TCR reads, IR-seq about 4 to 10.27 million.

Every patient had bone marrow sampled while the disease was active. From approximately 430 ng of RNA, a library with molecular barcoded alpha/delta and beta/gamma adaptors was made. One entry per CDR3 protein, called by TCRdb with MiXCR from the reads. The repertoire holds roughly 25,000 distinct CDR3 sequences, with 14% as singletons. This clonotype has just a few counts. V was clipped by 0 bases and J by 3 bases; unmatched bases: 8. Germline V gives CDR1 DFQATT, CDR2 SNEGSKA (reference sequence). The CDR3 consists of 16 residues. The receptor's source is a donor at least 40 years old with multiple myeloma. This chain uses TRBV20-1 with TRBJ1-5; TRBD1 matches at 7 bases. The sample comprised a population of CD138-negative cells sorted from bone marrow. In DNA form, the CDR3 reads TGCAGTGCTAGAGATTTGTCAGGGGGAAACAATCAGCCCCAGCATTTT. As protein: CSARDLSGGNNQPQHF.